The sequence of this TCR beta chain was determined in a study of T cells in Graves' hyperthyroidism and ophthalmopathy. This clonotype was observed many times. Amplification yielded TCR beta CDR3 regions, with RNA transcripts as the source. The TCR CDR3 was amplified in a first-round RT-PCR using the HTBI primer set. MiXCR, run by TCRdb on the multiplex PCR reads, gives a single entry per CDR3 protein. The sample has about 350,000 distinct CDR3 sequences, about 14% seen once. Each 10 ml fresh peripheral blood draw supplied the PBMCs. The source material was blood. This sequence was found in a woman aged 25 to 39 with Graves' hyperthyroidism.

CDR3 DNA sequence: TGTGCCAGCAGGAACAGCGGGAGGGCCGTAAGTGGGGCCAACGTCCTGACTTTC. It translates to CASRNSGRAVSGANVLTF. This rearrangement joins TRBV28 to TRBJ2-6, with 10 bases fitting TRBD2. The CDR3 is made up of 18 amino acids. J lost 3 bases, V lost 6 bases, and 11 bases had no gene match. Per the germline V gene, CDR1 is MDHEN and CDR2 is SYDVKM.